A single sample is the source of the 5 T cell receptor beta chains below, sequenced in a study of blood T cell repertoires in COVID-19. Only in-frame clones appear in the TCRdb table, and some are missing; sequencing was by immunoSEQ multiplex PCR. Of 250,000 or so clones listed, 70% to 85% are singletons. Specimen: peripheral blood. These receptors were collected from a man at least 80 years old with acute or convalescent COVID-19.

The chain has TRBV2 and TRBJ1-6; a possible D gene is TRBD1 (5 bases). This CDR3 region has 13 residues. Germline CDR1 reads SNHLY; CDR2 reads FYNNEI. V was trimmed by 3 bases and J by 13 bases, leaving 13 bases between them. The chain's CDR3 is CASSDFRDYPLHF. The CDR3 DNA reads TGTGCCAGCAGTGATTTCCGGGACTACCCCCTCCACTTT.

This sequence joins TRBV19 and TRBJ2-7, with 11 bases matching TRBD1. The CDR3 is made up of 14 amino acids. Trimming at V came to 10 bases and at J to 3 bases, leaving 8 bases not matched to a gene. Germline V gene sequence: CDR1 LNHDA, CDR2 SQIVND (reference sequence). The chain's CDR3 is CATKQGTGGYEQYF. The DNA of the CDR3 is TGTGCCACCAAACAAGGGACAGGGGGCTACGAGCAGTACTTC.

This clone was detected only a few times. This rearrangement joins TRBV6-2 or TRBV6-3 to TRBJ1-2, with D unresolved. The CDR3 loop spans 12 amino acids. The V gene's germline CDR1 is MNHEY and CDR2 SVGEGT. With 2 bases removed from V and 8 bases from J, the gap between germline ends came to 9 bases. CDR3 in DNA: TGTGCCAGCAGTTACCCTAGCCACGGCTACACCTTC. Encoded protein: CASSYPSHGYTF.

The V and J genes are TRBV6-1 and TRBJ2-7; D may be TRBD2 (6 bases). Germline loops: CDR1 MNHNS, CDR2 SASEGT. The V gene lost 2 bases and the J gene lost 4 bases, with 12 bases spanning the gap. CDR3 length: 14 residues. The CDR3 nucleotides are TGTGCCAGCAGTGAATCGGGGACTCCATACGAGCAGTACTTC. Translating gives CASSESGTPYEQYF.

The chain joins TRBV11-2 to TRBJ1-5, with D hard to call. CDR3 length equals 15 residues. V was shortened by 0 bases and J by 2 bases, with 8 bases between the two germline ends. Germline V lookup: CDR1 SGHAT, CDR2 FQNNGV. DNA for the CDR3: TGTGCCAGCAGCTTAGATATAGGAGGCAATCAGCCCCAGCATTTT. Amino acids: CASSLDIGGNQPQHF.